The source of this T cell receptor (beta chain) is a study of blood T cell repertoires in COVID-19. The V gene's germline CDR1 is GTSNPN and CDR2 SVGIG (reference sequence). This CDR3 is built from 14 residues. Between the trimmed V and J ends, which lost 2 bases and 6 bases, there was a span of 16 bases. Authors' processing steps: For nucleated cells, counts were estimated from reference gene primer amplification. Assay: immunoSEQ multiplex PCR; the TCRdb copy retains only in-frame clones and omits some. Clone size and V and J calls were adopted from that table, with D and trimming inferred from the DNA. Of roughly 80,000 clones in the sample, 82% were seen once.

The origin of this receptor is a man aged 80 or over with acute or convalescent COVID-19. Sequenced: peripheral blood. The genes are TRBV30 and TRBJ1-2; a possible D gene is TRBD1 (5 bases). DNA of the CDR3: TGTGCCTGGAGTCGGGGGAGGAGTACCGATGGCTACACCTTC. It is translated as CAWSRGRSTDGYTF.